The 20 T cell receptor beta chains listed next were all sequenced from one sample in a study of beta chain features in type 1 diabetes. Findings of the study overall: Type 1 diabetes patients showed a moderate but significant shortening of TCRB CDR3s in all four CD4+ subsets.

No antigens are known for them. Every bit of the isolated RNA underwent reverse transcription, so sequencing read expressed TCRB transcripts. Clones were sequenced by immunoSEQ multiplex PCR, and TCRdb holds only the in-frame ones, with some missing. The sample has some 280,000 clones, around 15% seen once; the top ten hold 0.015% to 0.02%. Sequencing used naive CD4+ T cells from blood. The receptor source for this set is a man between 25 and 39 years old with type 1 diabetes.

The chain uses TRBV7-9 and TRBJ1-1; D is uncertain. The ends were cut back, 6 bases at V and 6 bases at J, with 17 bases in the middle. In germline, CDR1 is SEHNR, CDR2 FQNEAQ (reference sequence). The CDR3 extends over 14 amino acids. The CDR3 spells CASRLTGDASEAFF. The DNA for the CDR3 is TGTGCCAGCAGGTTAACCGGGGATGCGTCTGAAGCTTTCTTT.

This clone has just a few counts. The chain couples TRBV5-1 to TRBJ2-3, with 8 bases matching TRBD2. CDR1 and CDR2 from the germline V gene are SGHRS and YFSETQ. V was clipped by 4 bases and J by 4 bases; unmatched bases: 11. The CDR3 runs 16 residues. In DNA form, the CDR3 reads TGCGCCAGCAGCCCCTCCGGAGGGACTAGGGCAGATACGCAGTATTTT. It encodes CASSPSGGTRADTQYF.

V and J are TRBV4-3 and TRBJ1-1; D unresolved. V lost 0 bases to trimming and J lost 14 bases, with 7 bases between them. Germline V gene sequence: CDR1 LGHNA, CDR2 YSLEER. CDR3 length equals 10 residues. The CDR3 reads CASSQERQFF. CDR3 nucleotide sequence: TGCGCCAGCAGCCAAGAACGACAATTCTTT.

This clone has just a few counts. The V and J genes are TRBV5-1 and TRBJ2-7; 7 positions agree with TRBD2. With V trimmed by 0 bases and J by 1 base, 7 bases remained unmatched. Germline CDR1 and CDR2: SGHRS and YFSETQ. The CDR3 is 16 residues long. The CDR3 loop reads CASSLVGPSGSYEQYF. As DNA, the CDR3 is TGCGCCAGCAGCTTGGTTGGGCCTAGCGGTTCCTACGAGCAGTACTTC.

The V and J genes are TRBV5-1 and TRBJ2-5, with D possibly being TRBD1 (5 bases). V shed 4 bases and J shed 3 bases, with 10 bases lying between them. Germline CDR1 reads SGHRS; CDR2 reads YFSETQ. The CDR3 covers 13 residues. The CDR3 sequence is CASSVDTKETQYF. The DNA of the CDR3 is TGCGCCAGCAGCGTGGACACCAAAGAGACCCAGTACTTC.

This clone was counted a few times. Other DNA sequences in this sample translate to the same CDR3. The rearrangement links TRBV5-1 to TRBJ1-1; D is perhaps TRBD1 (5 bases). The CDR3 has 13 amino acids. V dropped 3 bases and J dropped 4 bases, with 10 bases sitting between them. In germline, CDR1 is SGHRS, CDR2 YFSETQ. DNA for the CDR3: TGCGCCAGCAGCTCCACAGGTTCCACTGAAGCTTTCTTT. Encoded protein: CASSSTGSTEAFF.

Only a few counts were recorded for this clone. The gene calls are TRBV28 and TRBJ2-7; D possibly corresponds to TRBD2 (6 bases). Germline CDR1 MDHEN, CDR2 SYDVKM. The length of the CDR3 is 13 residues. V was pared by 9 bases and J by 0 bases, with 12 bases between. The CDR3 sequence is CASCPGSSYEQYF. For the CDR3, the DNA is TGTGCCAGTTGCCCCGGGAGCTCCTACGAGCAGTACTTC.

The genes are TRBV5-1 and TRBJ2-1, with TRBD2 matching 8 bases. The CDR3 has 16 amino acids. J lost 6 bases, V lost 5 bases, and 13 bases had no gene match. The germline V gene encodes CDR1 SGHRS and CDR2 YFSETQ. The CDR3: CASRAGTRISPNEQFF. CDR3 DNA sequence: TGCGCCAGCAGGGCGGGGACTAGAATATCCCCCAATGAGCAGTTCTTC.

This clone was seen a few times. The J gene is TRBJ2-2, the V gene TRBV5-6; a possible D gene is TRBD2 (5 bases). The germline V gene has CDR1 SGHDT and CDR2 YYEEEE. There are 15 residues in the CDR3. The ends were cut back, 0 bases at V and 4 bases at J, with 10 bases in the middle. The CDR3 loop is CASSLDWSGTGELFF. The CDR3 nucleotides are TGTGCCAGCAGCTTGGATTGGAGCGGCACCGGGGAGCTGTTTTTT. The complete variable domain, with remaining parts taken from reference TRBV5-6 and TRBJ2-2, reads DAGVTQSPTHLIKTRGQQVTLRCSPKSGHDTVSWYQQALGQGPQFIFQYYEEEERQRGNFPDRFSGHQFPNYSSELNVNALLLGDSALYLCASSLDWSGTGELFFGEGSRLTVL.

This chain uses TRBV11-2 with TRBJ2-5; 7 bases line up with TRBD1. Germline assignment: CDR1 SGHAT and CDR2 FQNNGV. Trimming took 5 bases from V and 4 from J; bases not matched to a gene: 4. This CDR3 is built from 13 residues. This CDR3 is CASSKTGPETQYF. CDR3 in DNA: TGTGCCAGCAGCAAGACAGGGCCAGAGACCCAGTACTTC.

This clone was seen only a few times. V is TRBV28 and J is TRBJ2-3, with 10 nucleotides matching TRBD2. Germline-derived CDR1 and CDR2 are MDHEN and SYDVKM. CDR3 length: 15 amino acids. The V gene end was trimmed by 8 bases and the J gene end by 2 bases; junction bases not matched to a gene: 7. CDR3 protein: CASGGAGGFTDTQYF. The CDR3 nucleotides read TGTGCCAGCGGGGGAGCGGGAGGGTTCACAGATACGCAGTATTTT. Variable domain in full (rest from reference TRBV28 and TRBJ2-3): DVKVTQSSRYLVKRTGEKVFLECVQDMDHENMFWYRQDPGLGLRLIYFSYDVKMKEKGDIPEGYSVSREKKERFSLILESASTNQTSMYLCASGGAGGFTDTQYFGPGTRLTVL.

This clone came up a few times. This chain joins TRBV15 and TRBJ1-2, with 7 bases that match TRBD1. The germline V gene encodes CDR1 LNHNV and CDR2 YYDKDF (reference sequence). The CDR3 is 16 residues long. With V trimmed by 5 bases and J by 2 bases, 11 bases remained unmatched. The CDR3 nucleotides read TGTGCCACCAGCCTAGAGGGGGCAGCCCGAAACTATGGCTACACCTTC. Translating it yields CATSLEGAARNYGYTF.

The chain uses TRBV7-8 and TRBJ2-3; 8 bases line up with TRBD2. V shed 2 bases and J 0 bases; nucleotides not matched to a gene: 4. CDR3 length: 16 residues. Germline CDR1 reads SGHVS; CDR2 reads FQNEAQ. CDR3 loop: CASSLRPSGSTDTQYF. Here the CDR3 DNA reads TGTGCCAGCAGCTTAAGGCCTAGCGGGAGCACAGATACGCAGTATTTT.

The J gene is TRBJ2-7, the V gene TRBV7-9; 7 bases match TRBD2. The germline CDR1 and CDR2 sequences are SEHNR and FQNEAQ (reference sequence). The CDR3 is 14 residues long. Trimming took 7 bases from V and 5 from J; bases not matched to a gene: 11. For the CDR3, the DNA is TGTGCCAGCATCAGACTAGCTGATAGCCACGAGCAGTACTTC. This sequence encodes CASIRLADSHEQYF.

The chain combines TRBV7-9 with TRBJ2-3; D possibly corresponds to TRBD2 (6 bases). This CDR3 region has 15 residues. CDR1 and CDR2 (germline): SEHNR, FQNEAQ (reference sequence). V lost 5 bases and J lost 0, with 12 bases in between. In DNA form, the CDR3 reads TGTGCCAGCAGCGTTAGCGGAAGGAGCACAGATACGCAGTATTTT. Protein product: CASSVSGRSTDTQYF. Using reference TRBV7-9 and TRBJ2-3 for the parts outside the CDR3, the full variable domain is DTGVSQNPRHKITKRGQNVTFRCDPISEHNRLYWYRQTLGQGPEFLTYFQNEAQLEKSRLLSDRFSAERPKGSFSTLEIQRTEQGDSAMYLCASSVSGRSTDTQYFGPGTRLTVL.

The rearrangement uses TRBV7-2 and TRBJ2-7; a possible D gene is TRBD2 (5 bases). The CDR3 has 15 residues. Germline V gene lookup returns CDR1 SGHTA and CDR2 FQGNSA. Trimming removed 2 bases at V and 2 bases at J, with 13 bases between. In DNA form, the CDR3 reads TGTGCCAGCAGCTTATTTTCGGCGGGTACCTACGAGCAGTACTTC. Translating it yields CASSLFSAGTYEQYF.

This clone was detected only a few times. The V call is TRBV4-1, the J call TRBJ2-7, with D possibly TRBD2 on 6 matching bases. The CDR3 covers 14 residues. The V and J ends lost 4 bases and 0 bases respectively, with 10 bases between them. CDR1 and CDR2 from the germline V gene are MGHRA and YSYEKL. CDR3 nucleotides: TGCGCCAGCAGCCCTCGGGAGACCTCCTACGAGCAGTACTTC. Protein product: CASSPRETSYEQYF.

The gene calls are TRBV18 and TRBJ1-5; the match to TRBD1 covers 10 bases. This CDR3 is built from 15 residues. Trimming cost V 3 bases and J 4 bases; bases outside gene matches: 3. The germline V gene encodes CDR1 KGHSH and CDR2 LQKENI. CDR3 nucleotides: TGTGCCAGCTCACCCCCGGGACAGGGGAATCAGCCCCAGCATTTT. This codes for CASSPPGQGNQPQHF.

This chain connects TRBV5-4 to TRBJ1-5; D remains unclear. The CDR3 loop spans 15 amino acids. Trimming took off 0 bases at V and 2 bases at J, with 9 bases between the two ends. Germline V gene sequence: CDR1 SGHNT, CDR2 YYREEE (reference sequence). CDR3 bases: TGTGCCAGCAGCTTGGCCGAGGATGGCAATCAGCCCCAGCATTTT. It specifies CASSLAEDGNQPQHF. Using reference TRBV5-4 and TRBJ1-5 for the parts outside the CDR3, the full variable domain is ETGVTQSPTHLIKTRGQQVTLRCSSQSGHNTVSWYQQALGQGPQFIFQYYREEENGRGNFPPRFSGLQFPNYSSELNVNALELDDSALYLCASSLAEDGNQPQHFGDGTRLSIL.

The chain has TRBV28 and TRBJ2-1; 11 bases are shared with TRBD2. The CDR3 sequence is 19 residues long. After removal of 2 bases from V and 0 bases from J, the junction contained 9 bases not matched to a gene. CDR1 is MDHEN and CDR2 is SYDVKM in the germline V gene. CDR3 bases: TGTGCCAGCAGTTTAGCCGGGACTAGCGGTTACAGCTCCTACAATGAGCAGTTCTTC. Its translation: CASSLAGTSGYSSYNEQFF.